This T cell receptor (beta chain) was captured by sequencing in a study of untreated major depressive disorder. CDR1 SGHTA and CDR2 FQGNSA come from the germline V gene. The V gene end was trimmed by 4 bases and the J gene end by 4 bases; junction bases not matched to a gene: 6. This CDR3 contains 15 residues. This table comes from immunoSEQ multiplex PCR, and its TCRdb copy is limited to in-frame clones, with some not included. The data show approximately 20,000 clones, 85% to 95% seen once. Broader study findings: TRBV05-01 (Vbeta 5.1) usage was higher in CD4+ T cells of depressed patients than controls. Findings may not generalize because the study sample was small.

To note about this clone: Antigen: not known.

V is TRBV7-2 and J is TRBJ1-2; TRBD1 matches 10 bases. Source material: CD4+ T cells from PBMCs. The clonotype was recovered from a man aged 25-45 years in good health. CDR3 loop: CASSSRDRGVYGYTF. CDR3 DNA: TGTGCCAGCAGCTCGAGGGACAGGGGCGTCTATGGCTACACCTTC. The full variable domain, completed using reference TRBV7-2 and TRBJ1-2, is GAGVSQSPSNKVTEKGKDVELRCDPISGHTALYWYRQSLGQGLEFLIYFQGNSAPDKSGLPSDRFSAERTGGSVSTLTIQRTQQEDSAVYLCASSSRDRGVYGYTFGSGTRLTVV.